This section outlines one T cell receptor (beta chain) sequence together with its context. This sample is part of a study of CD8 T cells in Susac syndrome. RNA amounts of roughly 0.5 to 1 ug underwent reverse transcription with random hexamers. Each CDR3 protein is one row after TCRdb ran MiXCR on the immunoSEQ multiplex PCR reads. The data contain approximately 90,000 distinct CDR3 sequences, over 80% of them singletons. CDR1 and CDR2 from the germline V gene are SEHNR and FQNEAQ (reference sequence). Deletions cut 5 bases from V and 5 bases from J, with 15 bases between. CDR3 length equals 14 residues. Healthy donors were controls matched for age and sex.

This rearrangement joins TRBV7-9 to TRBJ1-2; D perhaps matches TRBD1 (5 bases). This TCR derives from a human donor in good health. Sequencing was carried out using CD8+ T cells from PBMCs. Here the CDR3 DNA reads TGTGCCAGCAGCCGAGGGGACTCCTATTATGGCTACACCTTC. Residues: CASSRGDSYYGYTF.